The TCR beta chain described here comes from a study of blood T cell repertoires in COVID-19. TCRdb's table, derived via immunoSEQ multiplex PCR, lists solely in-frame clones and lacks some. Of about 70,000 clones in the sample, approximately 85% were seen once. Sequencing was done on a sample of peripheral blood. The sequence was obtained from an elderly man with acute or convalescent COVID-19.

CDR3 nucleotides: TGTGCCAGCAGCTTAGTGGTCAGGTTGTCCTACGAGCAGTACTTC. This codes for CASSLVVRLSYEQYF. This chain connects TRBV7-8 to TRBJ2-7; D is uncertain. This CDR3 comprises 15 residues. The germline gives CDR1 SGHVS, CDR2 FQNEAQ. Trimming removed 1 base from V and 1 base from J, with 11 bases in between.